The 12 T cell receptor beta chains listed next were all sequenced from one sample in a study of Graves' ophthalmopathy and Graves' hyperthyroidism. RNA served as the template for amplifying TCR beta CDR3 regions. The library came from an HTBI-primed first-round RT-PCR and a second-round multiplex PCR. TCRdb re-called the multiplex PCR reads with MiXCR, one entry per CDR3 protein. The sample has a few hundred thousand distinct CDR3 sequences, 35% to 45% seen once. Source material: peripheral blood or thyroid tissue (not recorded which). These receptors were taken from an adult man with Graves' hyperthyroidism.

The chain couples TRBV4-1 to TRBJ1-2; D gene uncertain. Trimming stripped 1 base from V and 2 bases from J, with 8 bases between. Germline lookup yields CDR1 MGHRA and CDR2 YSYEKL. This CDR3 has 14 residues. The CDR3 region has the DNA TGCGCCAGCAGCCAAGTCGGGCAGAACTATGGCTACACCTTC. Protein: CASSQVGQNYGYTF.

This clonotype has just a few counts. V and J are TRBV7-9 and TRBJ1-1; weak D call: TRBD1 (6 bases). Germline V gene lookup returns CDR1 SEHNR and CDR2 FQNEAQ (reference sequence). V lost 6 bases and J lost 3, with 20 bases in between. This CDR3 has 16 residues. CDR3 DNA: TGTGCCAGCAGTCCGGTAAACAGGAGGGGGTACACTGAAGCTTTCTTT. Translating gives CASSPVNRRGYTEAFF.

This sequence joins TRBV10-3 and TRBJ1-3, with 8 bases matching TRBD1. This CDR3 has 16 amino acids. The J segment lost 1 base and the V segment lost 10 bases, leaving 12 bases of the junction unmatched. Germline V lookup: CDR1 ENHRY, CDR2 SYGVKD. The CDR3 DNA reads TGTGCCAGCAGATTGGACAGGGACTGGTCTGGAAACACCATATATTTT. This translates into CASRLDRDWSGNTIYF.

The chain combines TRBV2 with TRBJ2-7, with no clear D. The closer fit of TRBJ2-1 to the DNA end suggests the J call may be wrong. Germline CDR1 and CDR2: SNHLY and FYNNEI. The CDR3 covers 14 residues. The CDR3 DNA follows: TGTGCCAGCAGTGAAAGAGGCCTAATGGATGAGCAGTTCTTC. This codes for CASSERGLMDEQFF.

This clonotype appeared a few times. This rearrangement joins TRBV7-6 to TRBJ2-3; no clear D gene. CDR3 length: 13 residues. Germline CDR1 is SGHVS and CDR2 is FNYEAQ. Trimming took off 3 bases at V and 6 bases at J, with 10 bases between the two ends. The CDR3 region has the DNA TGTGCCAGCAGCTTGGGATTGAAGGATACGCAGTATTTT. It codes for CASSLGLKDTQYF.

This clonotype came up many times. The chain has TRBV15 and TRBJ1-1, with D unclear. The CDR3 consists of 16 residues. Germline-derived CDR1 and CDR2 are LNHNV and YYDKDF (reference sequence). The ends were cut back, 3 bases at V and 0 bases at J, with 14 bases in the middle. The CDR3 nucleotides read TGTGCCACCAGCAGCACCACCCAAACAGTGAACACTGAAGCTTTCTTT. This gives the protein CATSSTTQTVNTEAFF.

The rearrangement uses TRBV6-5 and TRBJ1-5; the D gene is possibly TRBD1 (6 bases). The V gene's germline CDR1 is MNHEY and CDR2 SVGAGI. The CDR3 contains 16 residues. The germline V and J ends were trimmed by 4 bases and 4 bases, with 17 bases remaining between them. The CDR3 is CASSSGASIRNQPQHF. The CDR3 DNA follows: TGTGCCAGCAGTTCAGGGGCTTCAATTCGGAATCAGCCCCAGCATTTT.

This clonotype was counted at least ten times. The chain carries TRBV7-9 and TRBJ2-5; 12 bases match TRBD2. The length of the CDR3 is 16 residues. Germline CDR1 reads SEHNR; CDR2 reads FQNEAQ (reference sequence). The junction had 6 bases not matched to a gene; V was cut back by 2 bases and J by 5 bases. DNA of the CDR3: TGTGCCAGCAGCTTATCTTGGACTAGCGGGAAGGAGACCCAGTACTTC. Residues: CASSLSWTSGKETQYF.

Comment on this clonotype: One junction end does not reproduce the germline sequence, and a read error may be involved. V usage is TRBV5-1 and J usage is TRBJ1-2; 9 nucleotides align to TRBD1. Germline loops: CDR1 SGHRS, CDR2 YFSETQ. The CDR3 is 13 amino acids. Here the CDR3 reads CASSPGTGYGHTF. CDR3 DNA sequence: TGCGCCAGCAGCCCCGGGACAGGGTATGGCCACACCTTC.

This clonotype was detected many times. The chain employs TRBV7-8 and TRBJ1-4, with D possibly matching TRBD1 (5 bases). CDR3 length: 14 amino acids. V lost 3 bases and J 7 bases, leaving 12 bases between the germline ends. The V gene's germline CDR1 is SGHVS and CDR2 FQNEAQ. CDR3 amino acids: CASSFEGRREKLFF. The CDR3 DNA reads TGTGCCAGCAGCTTTGAGGGGCGGCGTGAAAAACTGTTTTTT.

This chain uses TRBV2 with TRBJ2-5; the match to TRBD2 covers 8 bases. The DNA end is a closer match to TRBJ2-1, so the J assignment may be wrong. The CDR3 contains 15 residues. In germline, CDR1 is SNHLY, CDR2 FYNNEI. For the CDR3, the DNA is TGTGCCGGAACTGCGGTAGGTTTAGCGGGACAAGCGCAGTTCTTC. Translation: CAGTAVGLAGQAQFF.

This clonotype was observed many times. The chain links TRBV6-5 to TRBJ2-7, with 8 bases that match TRBD1. Per the germline V gene, CDR1 is MNHEY and CDR2 is SVGAGI. The CDR3 runs to 14 residues. With V trimmed by 6 bases and J by 3 bases, 7 bases remained unmatched. The CDR3 DNA is TGTGCCAGCAGCCGCGGGACAGGAGACTACGAGCAGTACTTC. Translating it yields CASSRGTGDYEQYF.